These 9 T cell receptor beta chains originate from one sample sequenced in a study of blood T cell repertoires in COVID-19. Sequencing used immunoSEQ multiplex PCR; TCRdb keeps in-frame clones, though not all of them. The repertoire has 150,000 to 200,000 clones, around 84% of them found once; the top ten carry around 6%. The sequenced material came from PBMCs or T cells enriched from blood (not recorded which). The receptors shown here come from a middle-aged man who had recovered from COVID-19.

This clone was counted once. The chain has TRBV2 and TRBJ1-2; 8 bases align to TRBD1. CDR1 is SNHLY and CDR2 is FYNNEI in the germline V gene. Trimming removed 5 bases from V and 6 bases from J; junction bases left unmatched: 5. The CDR3 is 13 residues long. This CDR3 reads CASSRQGFHGYTF. CDR3 nucleotide sequence: TGTGCCAGCAGTCGACAGGGGTTCCATGGCTACACCTTC.

This clone has ten or more counts. The chain recombines TRBV3-1 (or the pseudogene TRBV3-2) with TRBJ1-4; a weak D match, TRBD1 (5 bases). Germline-derived CDR1 and CDR2 are LGHDT and YNNKEL (reference sequence). V was pared by 2 bases and J by 7 bases, with 14 bases between. This CDR3 contains 15 residues. CDR3 DNA sequence: TGTGCCAGCAGCCAAACGACGGGGGGACCTGAAAAACTGTTTTTT. Translation gives CASSQTTGGPEKLFF.

The chain has TRBV5-1 and TRBJ1-4; D call uncertain. Germline V gene sequence: CDR1 SGHRS, CDR2 YFSETQ. Trimming removed 5 bases at V and 8 bases at J, with 19 bases between. The CDR3 sequence is 15 residues long. CDR3 amino acids: CASSPGGGPGEKLFF. The CDR3 coding sequence is TGCGCCAGCAGTCCGGGAGGAGGGCCCGGAGAAAAACTGTTTTTT.

In this sample, this clone turned up many times. This chain uses TRBV7-3 with TRBJ1-2; D gene unclear. The CDR3 consists of 13 residues. V was shortened by 5 bases and J by 0 bases, with 7 bases between the two germline ends. Germline V lookup: CDR1 SGHTA, CDR2 FQGTGA. DNA of the CDR3: TGTGCCAGCAGCCCGGACTCTAACTATGGCTACACCTTC. Amino acids: CASSPDSNYGYTF.

In this sample, this clone turned up a few times. The V call is TRBV3-1 (or the pseudogene TRBV3-2), the J call TRBJ1-5, with TRBD1 identical over 8 bases. V dropped 2 bases and J dropped 4; count of bases not matched to a gene: 7. This CDR3 has 16 residues. Per the germline V gene, CDR1 is LGHDT and CDR2 is YNNKEL (reference sequence). CDR3 bases: TGTGCCAGCAGCCAATCAGGGGGCGCAGGTAATCAGCCCCAGCATTTT. Protein product: CASSQSGGAGNQPQHF.

This clone showed up just once. The V and J genes are TRBV30 and TRBJ1-1, with 8 positions matching TRBD1. This CDR3 comprises 12 residues. Germline CDR1 reads GTSNPN; CDR2 reads SVGIG (reference sequence). V lost 8 bases and J lost 6; bases outside the gene matches: 8. The CDR3 reads CAHSTGGAEAFF. The CDR3 DNA reads TGTGCCCACAGCACAGGGGGGGCTGAAGCTTTCTTT. The whole variable domain, remainder taken from reference TRBV30 and TRBJ1-1, is SQTIHQWPATLVQPVGSPLSLECTVEGTSNPNLYWYRQAAGRGLQLLFYSVGIGQISSEVPQNLSASRPQDRQFILSSKKLLLSDSGFYLCAHSTGGAEAFFGQGTRLTVV.

The rearrangement joins TRBV14 to TRBJ2-6; D unclear. Germline V gives CDR1 SGHDN, CDR2 FVKESK. The CDR3 sequence is 16 residues long. V was pared by 1 base and J by 3 bases, with 10 bases between. The CDR3 DNA reads TGTGCCAGCAGCCAAGGTCCGGTCCGTGGGGCCAACGTCCTGACTTTC. This encodes CASSQGPVRGANVLTF.

The chain uses TRBV19 and TRBJ1-2; 8 bases agree with TRBD1. V dropped 4 bases and J dropped 2; count of bases not matched to a gene: 9. The length of the CDR3 is 16 residues. The germline gives CDR1 LNHDA, CDR2 SQIVND (reference sequence). The CDR3 DNA follows: TGTGCCAGTAGTACGATTGGGACAGGTGTCAACTATGGCTACACCTTC. Protein sequence: CASSTIGTGVNYGYTF.

The chain combines TRBV6-5 with TRBJ2-7; 10 bases map to TRBD1. The germline gives CDR1 MNHEY, CDR2 SVGAGI. Losses at the gene ends were 2 bases for V and 6 bases for J; bases not matched to a gene: 4. The CDR3 is 14 residues long. The CDR3 protein is CASSYPGQGGEQYF. The CDR3 DNA follows: TGTGCCAGCAGTTACCCCGGACAGGGGGGCGAGCAGTACTTC.